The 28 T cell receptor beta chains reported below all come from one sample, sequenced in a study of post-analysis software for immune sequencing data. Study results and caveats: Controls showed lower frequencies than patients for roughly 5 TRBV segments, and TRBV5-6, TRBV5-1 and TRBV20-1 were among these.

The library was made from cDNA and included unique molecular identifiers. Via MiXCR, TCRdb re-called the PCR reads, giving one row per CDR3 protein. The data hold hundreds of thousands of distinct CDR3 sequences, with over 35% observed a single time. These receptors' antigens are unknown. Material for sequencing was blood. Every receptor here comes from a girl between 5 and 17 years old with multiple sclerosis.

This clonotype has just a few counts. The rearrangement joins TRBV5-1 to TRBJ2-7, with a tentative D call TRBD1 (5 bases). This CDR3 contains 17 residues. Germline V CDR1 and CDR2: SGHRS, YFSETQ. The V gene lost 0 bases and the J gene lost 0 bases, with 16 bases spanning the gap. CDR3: CASSLEGPGFNSYEQYF. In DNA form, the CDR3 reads TGCGCCAGCAGCTTGGAGGGGCCAGGCTTTAACTCCTACGAGCAGTACTTC.

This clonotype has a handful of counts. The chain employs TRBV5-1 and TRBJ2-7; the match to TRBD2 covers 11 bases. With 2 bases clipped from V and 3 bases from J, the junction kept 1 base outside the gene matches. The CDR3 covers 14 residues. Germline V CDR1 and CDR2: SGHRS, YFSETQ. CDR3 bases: TGCGCCAGCAGCTTTAGCGGGAGGGTCTACGAGCAGTACTTC. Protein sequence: CASSFSGRVYEQYF.

The CDR3 sequence: CASRTGSGNPLREQYF. The DNA for the CDR3 is TGTGCCAGCAGAACGGGTAGCGGGAACCCTCTTAGAGAGCAGTACTTC. The chain couples TRBV5-6 to TRBJ2-7; 8 bases match TRBD2. V was clipped by 5 bases and J by 7 bases; unmatched bases: 17. Germline V gene data show CDR1 as SGHDT and CDR2 as YYEEEE. The CDR3 covers 16 residues.

The CDR3 bases are TGTGCCAGCAGCTTGGGCAGGGCAGGGAACACTGAAGCTTTCTTT. It translates to CASSLGRAGNTEAFF. The chain is built from TRBV5-5 and TRBJ1-1; D might be TRBD1 (5 bases). Germline V CDR1 and CDR2: SGHKS, YYEKEE (reference sequence). V was shortened by 0 bases and J by 1 base, with 10 bases between the two germline ends. This CDR3 is built from 15 residues.

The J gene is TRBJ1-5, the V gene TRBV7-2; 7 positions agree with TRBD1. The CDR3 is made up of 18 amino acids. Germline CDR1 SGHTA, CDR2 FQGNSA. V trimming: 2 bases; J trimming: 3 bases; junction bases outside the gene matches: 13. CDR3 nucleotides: TGTGCCAGCAGCTTATGGGGAGGGGGCCAGGGGATCAATCAGCCCCAGCATTTT. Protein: CASSLWGGGQGINQPQHF.

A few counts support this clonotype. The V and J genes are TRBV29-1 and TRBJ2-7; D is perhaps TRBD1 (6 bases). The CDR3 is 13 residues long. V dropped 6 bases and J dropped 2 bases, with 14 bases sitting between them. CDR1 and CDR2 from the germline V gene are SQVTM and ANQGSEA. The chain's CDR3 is CSVARDNAYEQYF. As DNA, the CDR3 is TGCAGCGTCGCACGGGACAATGCCTACGAGCAGTACTTC.

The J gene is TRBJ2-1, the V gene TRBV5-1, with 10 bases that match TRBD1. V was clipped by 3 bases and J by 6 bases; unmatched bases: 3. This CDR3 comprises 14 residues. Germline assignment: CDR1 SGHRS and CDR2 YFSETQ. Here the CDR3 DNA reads TGCGCCAGCAGCTCCGGGACAGGGGTCAATGAGCAGTTCTTC. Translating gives CASSSGTGVNEQFF.

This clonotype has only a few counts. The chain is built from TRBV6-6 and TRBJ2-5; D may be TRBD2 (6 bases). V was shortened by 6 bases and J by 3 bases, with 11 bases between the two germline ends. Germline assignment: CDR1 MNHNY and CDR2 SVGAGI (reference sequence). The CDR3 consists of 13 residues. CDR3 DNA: TGTGCCAGCAGCACCCCGGGGGAAGAGACCCAGTACTTC. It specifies CASSTPGEETQYF.

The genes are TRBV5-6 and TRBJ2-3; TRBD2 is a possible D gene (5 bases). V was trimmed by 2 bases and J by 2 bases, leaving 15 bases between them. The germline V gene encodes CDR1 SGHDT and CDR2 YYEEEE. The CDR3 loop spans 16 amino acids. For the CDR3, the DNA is TGTGCCAGCAGCTTCGGGATAGCCGCACACACAGATACGCAGTATTTT. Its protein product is CASSFGIAAHTDTQYF.

The CDR3 protein is CSVGAGATWEQYF. The CDR3 DNA is TGCAGCGTTGGGGCGGGGGCTACGTGGGAGCAGTACTTC. The J gene is TRBJ2-5, the V gene TRBV29-1; tentatively, D is TRBD2 (7 bases). Germline V CDR1 and CDR2: SQVTM, ANQGSEA. Between the trimmed V and J ends, which lost 4 bases and 11 bases, there was a span of 20 bases. CDR3 size: 13 residues.

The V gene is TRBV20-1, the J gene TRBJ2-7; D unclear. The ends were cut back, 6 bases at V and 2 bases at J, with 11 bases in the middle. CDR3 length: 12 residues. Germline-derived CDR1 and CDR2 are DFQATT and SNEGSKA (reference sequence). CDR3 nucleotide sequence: TGCAGTGCAGGTGGATTTCCCTACGAGCAGTACTTC. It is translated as CSAGGFPYEQYF.

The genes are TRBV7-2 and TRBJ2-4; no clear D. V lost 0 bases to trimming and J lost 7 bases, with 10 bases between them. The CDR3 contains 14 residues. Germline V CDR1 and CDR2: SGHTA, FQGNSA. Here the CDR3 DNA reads TGTGCCAGCAGCTTAGCGGGATTGAGGAACATTCAGTACTTC. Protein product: CASSLAGLRNIQYF.

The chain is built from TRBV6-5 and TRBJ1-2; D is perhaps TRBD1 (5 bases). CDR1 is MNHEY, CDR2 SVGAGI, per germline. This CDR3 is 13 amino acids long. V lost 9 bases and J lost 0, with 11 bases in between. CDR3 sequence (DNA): TGTGCCAGAGAGGACACCTCTAACTATGGCTACACCTTC. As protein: CAREDTSNYGYTF.

The CDR3 coding sequence is TGCAGCGCGGGACAGACCGGGGGGCAGTACTTC. Protein: CSAGQTGGQYF. The rearrangement joins TRBV29-1 to TRBJ2-7; possible D gene TRBD1, 7 bases. This CDR3 is built from 11 residues. V was pared by 7 bases and J by 9 bases, with 16 bases between. Germline loops: CDR1 SQVTM, CDR2 ANQGSEA.

CDR3 coding DNA: TGCAGTGCTAGGAGGACTAGCGGGAGAGACGACGATACGCAGTATTTT. Residues: CSARRTSGRDDDTQYF. The chain joins TRBV20-1 to TRBJ2-3; TRBD2 agrees at 13 bases. CDR1 and CDR2 (germline): DFQATT, SNEGSKA (reference sequence). The CDR3 spans 16 residues. J was trimmed by 6 bases and V by 3 bases; bases with no gene match: 9.

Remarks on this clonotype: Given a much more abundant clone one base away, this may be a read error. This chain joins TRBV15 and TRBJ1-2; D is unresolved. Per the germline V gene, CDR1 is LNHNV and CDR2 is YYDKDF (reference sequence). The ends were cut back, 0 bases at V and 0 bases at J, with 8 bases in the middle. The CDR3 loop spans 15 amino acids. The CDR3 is CATSRDYNSNYGYTF. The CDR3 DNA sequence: TGTGCCACCAGCAGAGACTACAACTCTAACTATGGCTACACCTTC.

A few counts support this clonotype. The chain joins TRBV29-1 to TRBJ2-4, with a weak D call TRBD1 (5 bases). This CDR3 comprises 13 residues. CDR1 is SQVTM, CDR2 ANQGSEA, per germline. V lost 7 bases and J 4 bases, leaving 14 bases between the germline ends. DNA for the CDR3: TGCAGCGGGAAGGCGCAGGGTAAAAACATTCAGTACTTC. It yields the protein CSGKAQGKNIQYF.

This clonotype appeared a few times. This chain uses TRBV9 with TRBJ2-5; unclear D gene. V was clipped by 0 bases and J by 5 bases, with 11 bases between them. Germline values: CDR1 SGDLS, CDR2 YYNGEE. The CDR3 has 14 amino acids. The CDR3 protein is CASSVEVLEETQYF. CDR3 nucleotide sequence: TGTGCCAGCAGCGTAGAAGTCCTGGAGGAGACCCAGTACTTC.

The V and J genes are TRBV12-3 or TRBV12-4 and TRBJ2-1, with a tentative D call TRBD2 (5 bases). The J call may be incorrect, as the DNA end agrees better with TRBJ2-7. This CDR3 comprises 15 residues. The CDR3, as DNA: TGTGCCAGCACAGGACTGACCCTCTCCTACAATGAGCAGTACTTC. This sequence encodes CASTGLTLSYNEQYF.

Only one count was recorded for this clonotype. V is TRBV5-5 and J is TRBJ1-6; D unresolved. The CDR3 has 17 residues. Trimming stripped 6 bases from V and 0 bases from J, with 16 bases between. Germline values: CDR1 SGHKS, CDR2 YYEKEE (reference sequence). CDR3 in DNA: TGTGCCAGCAACCCTCATTACGAACGCTCCTATAATTCACCCCTCCACTTT. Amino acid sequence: CASNPHYERSYNSPLHF.

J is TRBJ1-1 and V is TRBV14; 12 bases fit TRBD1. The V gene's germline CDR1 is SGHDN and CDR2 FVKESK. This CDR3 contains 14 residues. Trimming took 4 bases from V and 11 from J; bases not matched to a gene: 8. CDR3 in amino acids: CASSRDRGRGAAFF. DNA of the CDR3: TGTGCCAGCAGCCGGGACAGGGGGCGAGGTGCGGCTTTCTTT.

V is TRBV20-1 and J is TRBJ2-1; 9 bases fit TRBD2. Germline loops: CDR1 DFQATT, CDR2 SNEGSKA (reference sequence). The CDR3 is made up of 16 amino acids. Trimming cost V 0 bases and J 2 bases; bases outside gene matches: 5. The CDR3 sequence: CSARDQTSGPYNEQFF. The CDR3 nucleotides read TGCAGTGCTAGAGATCAGACTAGCGGTCCCTACAATGAGCAGTTCTTC.

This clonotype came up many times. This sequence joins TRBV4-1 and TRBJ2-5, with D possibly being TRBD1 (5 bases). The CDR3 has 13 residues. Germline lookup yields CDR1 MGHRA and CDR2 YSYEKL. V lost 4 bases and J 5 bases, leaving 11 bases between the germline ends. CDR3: CASSRGRVETQYF. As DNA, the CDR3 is TGCGCCAGCAGCCGTGGCAGGGTGGAGACCCAGTACTTC.

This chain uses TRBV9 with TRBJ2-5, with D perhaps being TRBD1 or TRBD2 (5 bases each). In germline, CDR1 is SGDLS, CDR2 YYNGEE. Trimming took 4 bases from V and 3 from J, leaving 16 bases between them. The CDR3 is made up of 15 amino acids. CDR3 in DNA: TGTGCCAGCAGCCTCCAACCGGGACGGAAAGAGACCCAGTACTTC. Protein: CASSLQPGRKETQYF.

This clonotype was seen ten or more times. CDR3 sequence reads: CASSIGGAGNEKLFF. CDR3 DNA sequence: TGTGCCAGCAGTATCGGAGGTGCCGGTAATGAAAAACTGTTTTTT. The chain couples TRBV7-2 to TRBJ1-4; no clear D gene. Germline V CDR1 and CDR2: SGHTA, FQGNSA. The CDR3 covers 15 residues. Trimming removed 6 bases from V and 4 bases from J, with 15 bases in between.

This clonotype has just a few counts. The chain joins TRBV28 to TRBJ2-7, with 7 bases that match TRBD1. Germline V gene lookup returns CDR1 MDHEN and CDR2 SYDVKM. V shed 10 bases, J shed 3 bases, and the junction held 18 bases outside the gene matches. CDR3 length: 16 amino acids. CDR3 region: CAKLLGDRDRFYEQYF. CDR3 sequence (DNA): TGTGCCAAACTCCTAGGGGATAGGGACAGATTCTACGAGCAGTACTTC.

The CDR3 DNA sequence: TGTGCCAGCAGTTTCTGGGCCGGGGAGCTGTTTTTT. Translated, it gives CASSFWAGELFF. The genes are TRBV28 and TRBJ2-2; D gene uncertain. V gave up 3 bases and J gave up 6 bases, with 5 bases separating them. The germline CDR1 and CDR2 sequences are MDHEN and SYDVKM. The CDR3 consists of 12 residues. Full variable domain (outside the CDR3, taken from reference TRBV28 and TRBJ2-2): DVKVTQSSRYLVKRTGEKVFLECVQDMDHENMFWYRQDPGLGLRLIYFSYDVKMKEKGDIPEGYSVSREKKERFSLILESASTNQTSMYLCASSFWAGELFFGEGSRLTVL.

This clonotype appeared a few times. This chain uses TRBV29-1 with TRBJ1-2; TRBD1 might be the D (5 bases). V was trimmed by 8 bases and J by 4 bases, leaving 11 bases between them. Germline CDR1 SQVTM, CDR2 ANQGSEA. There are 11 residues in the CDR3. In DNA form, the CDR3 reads TGCAGCACAAGGGACGTCTATGGCTACACCTTC. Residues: CSTRDVYGYTF.